Presented here are 14 T cell receptor beta chains from one specimen sequenced in a study of blood T cell repertoires in COVID-19. Repertoires were generated with immunoSEQ multiplex PCR, while TCRdb's copy carries only in-frame clones and drops some. Of approximately 240,000 clones listed, roughly 80% are singletons. Sequenced material: peripheral blood. Every receptor here comes from a woman in her 30s who had recovered from COVID-19.

V gene TRBV4-1 combines with J gene TRBJ1-1; D ambiguous. The CDR3 sequence is 14 residues long. V shed 1 base and J shed 4 bases, with 10 bases lying between them. The V gene's germline CDR1 is MGHRA and CDR2 YSYEKL. The CDR3 nucleotides are TGCGCCAGCAGCCAAGGGGAGTTGAGCACTGAAGCTTTCTTT. It yields the protein CASSQGELSTEAFF.

The chain employs TRBV7-9 and TRBJ1-2; D is ambiguous. The germline gives CDR1 SEHNR, CDR2 FQNEAQ (reference sequence). This CDR3 region has 13 residues. V was shortened by 5 bases and J by 8 bases, with 15 bases between the two germline ends. CDR3 sequence: CASSPLREGGYTF. CDR3 in DNA: TGTGCCAGCAGCCCCCTGCGGGAAGGCGGCTACACCTTC.

The DNA of the CDR3 is TGTGCCAGCAGCCCCGGACAGACCACCGGGGAGCTGTTTTTT. It specifies CASSPGQTTGELFF. The genes are TRBV7-3 and TRBJ2-2; a weak D match, TRBD1 (6 bases). The germline V gene has CDR1 SGHTA and CDR2 FQGTGA. There are 14 residues in the CDR3. V gave up 5 bases and J gave up 4 bases, with 11 bases separating them.

The chain joins TRBV6-5 to TRBJ2-7, with 7 bases identical to TRBD1. CDR3 size: 14 residues. The germline V gene has CDR1 MNHEY and CDR2 SVGAGI. V lost 7 bases and J lost 5; bases outside the gene matches: 11. CDR3 DNA sequence: TGTGCCAGCACTATCAGTCTAGGGGGCCACGAGCAGTACTTC. This translates into CASTISLGGHEQYF.

The chain combines TRBV30 with TRBJ1-5; D gene unclear. CDR1 is GTSNPN and CDR2 is SVGIG in the germline V gene (reference sequence). Trimming took off 0 bases at V and 2 bases at J, with 8 bases between the two ends. The CDR3 contains 14 residues. CDR3 sequence (DNA): TGTGCCTGGAGTGTCCGGGTAGGCAATCAGCCCCAGCATTTT. Translated, it gives CAWSVRVGNQPQHF.

This chain uses TRBV3-1 (or the pseudogene TRBV3-2) with TRBJ1-1; D is unclear. This CDR3 spans 14 amino acids. Trimming left V 7 bases short and J 1 base short, with 13 bases between. Germline loops: CDR1 LGHDT, CDR2 YNNKEL (reference sequence). Here the CDR3 reads CASNENGGNTEAFF. The DNA of the CDR3 is TGTGCCAGCAACGAAAACGGTGGGAACACTGAAGCTTTCTTT.

The chain employs TRBV29-1 and TRBJ2-7; D might be TRBD1 (6 bases). Germline loops: CDR1 SQVTM, CDR2 ANQGSEA. The CDR3 totals 13 residues. V was pared by 5 bases and J by 0 bases, with 11 bases between. The CDR3: CSVSGEFSYEQYF. The CDR3 DNA follows: TGCAGCGTTTCAGGGGAATTCTCCTACGAGCAGTACTTC.

This clone was picked up one time. This sequence joins TRBV19 and TRBJ1-1; D gene uncertain. The CDR3 extends over 13 amino acids. V dropped 2 bases and J dropped 8 bases, with 12 bases sitting between them. Germline V gene lookup returns CDR1 LNHDA and CDR2 SQIVND (reference sequence). CDR3 in amino acids: CASSIRGEGEAFF. CDR3 in DNA: TGTGCCAGTAGTATAAGAGGCGAGGGCGAAGCTTTCTTT.

This chain connects TRBV9 to TRBJ2-3; D remains ambiguous. There are 16 residues in the CDR3. V lost 0 bases and J 2 bases, leaving 13 bases between the germline ends. Per germline, CDR1 SGDLS and CDR2 YYNGEE. The CDR3: CASSVGVPLPTDTQYF. Written as DNA, the CDR3 is TGTGCCAGCAGCGTAGGAGTTCCACTCCCCACAGATACGCAGTATTTT. The full variable domain, completed using reference TRBV9 and TRBJ2-3, is DSGVTQTPKHLITATGQRVTLRCSPRSGDLSVYWYQQSLDQGLQFLIQYYNGEERAKGNILERFSAQQFPDLHSELNLSSLELGDSALYFCASSVGVPLPTDTQYFGPGTRLTVL.

This clone was seen a single time. This rearrangement joins TRBV5-1 to TRBJ1-4, with D hard to call. CDR1 is SGHRS and CDR2 is YFSETQ in the germline V gene. V lost 0 bases and J 0 bases, leaving 6 bases between the germline ends. The CDR3 runs to 15 residues. The CDR3 DNA sequence: TGCGCCAGCAGCTTGGGCCGCGCAACTAATGAAAAACTGTTTTTT. It specifies CASSLGRATNEKLFF.

Turning to this clone: One end of the junction is discordant with germline, which a read error may explain. The chain carries TRBV13 and TRBJ2-1; TRBD1 might be the D (7 bases). The CDR3 runs 15 residues. Per the germline V gene, CDR1 is PRHDT and CDR2 is FYEKMQ (reference sequence). The CDR3 sequence is CASSLGTGQGDEQFF. Here the CDR3 DNA reads TGTGCCAGCAGCCTAGGGACTGGCCAGGGGGATGAGCAGTTCTTC.

V and J are TRBV15 and TRBJ1-2, with TRBD1 matching 7 bases. CDR3 size: 15 residues. Germline loops: CDR1 LNHNV, CDR2 YYDKDF (reference sequence). V was clipped by 5 bases and J by 8 bases; unmatched bases: 14. CDR3 amino acids: CATSPWDSGSPGYTF. CDR3 DNA: TGTGCCACCAGCCCTTGGGACAGCGGAAGCCCCGGCTACACCTTC.

The chain couples TRBV28 to TRBJ1-2; 11 bases are a match to TRBD1. The CDR3 sequence is 20 residues long. After removal of 6 bases from V and 8 bases from J, the junction contained 26 bases not matched to a gene. Germline V gives CDR1 MDHEN, CDR2 SYDVKM. The CDR3 DNA reads TGTGCCAGCAGCTACCCCTCCAAGGACAGGGGGCTGTCCCGGGGTTGGGGCTACACCTTC. Its protein product is CASSYPSKDRGLSRGWGYTF.

The gene calls are TRBV2 and TRBJ1-2, with D possibly being TRBD1 (6 bases). CDR3 length: 13 amino acids. Trimming removed 5 bases at V and 7 bases at J, with 14 bases between. The germline gives CDR1 SNHLY, CDR2 FYNNEI. The CDR3 DNA follows: TGTGCCAGCAGTCTGACAGGAGGTGGTGGCTACACCTTC. This sequence encodes CASSLTGGGGYTF.